A single sample gave rise to the 25 T cell receptor beta chains below, sequenced in a study of T cell responses to AZD1222 COVID-19 vaccine. Libraries were prepared by immunoSEQ multiplex PCR; TCRdb keeps only in-frame clonotypes and omits some of them. This table holds fewer than 85,000 clones, about 91% found once. Material: peripheral blood, obtained 28 days after the second AZD1222 dose. These receptors originate from an adult who received the AZD1222 COVID-19 vaccine.

CDR3 sequence (DNA): TGTGCCAGCAGCCAAGCCCGGGGCTCCACCGGGGAGCTGTTTTTT. This codes for CASSQARGSTGELFF. This chain links TRBV3-1 (or the pseudogene TRBV3-2) with TRBJ2-2, with D perhaps TRBD1 or TRBD2 (5 bases each). Per germline, CDR1 LGHDT and CDR2 YNNKEL (reference sequence). CDR3 length: 15 amino acids. V lost 1 base and J 4 bases, leaving 10 bases between the germline ends.

The genes are TRBV6-1 and TRBJ2-1, with TRBD2 identical over 10 bases. Germline CDR1 is MNHNS and CDR2 is SASEGT. The junction had 8 bases not matched to a gene; V was cut back by 2 bases and J by 7 bases. The CDR3 totals 16 residues. The CDR3, as DNA: TGTGCCAGCAGTGAACTTAGGGCAGCGGGAGGGAATGAGCAGTTCTTC. This codes for CASSELRAAGGNEQFF.

Only one count was recorded for this clone. The chain combines TRBV19 with TRBJ1-6; D perhaps matches TRBD1 (5 bases). V was cut by 7 bases and J by 9 bases, with 19 bases left in between. The germline gives CDR1 LNHDA, CDR2 SQIVND (reference sequence). This CDR3 is built from 15 residues. In DNA form, the CDR3 reads TGTGCCAGTAAATACGGGCCGGGGGTCGCTTCACCCCTCCACTTT. It specifies CASKYGPGVASPLHF.

This rearrangement joins TRBV6-2 or TRBV6-3 to TRBJ2-7; 12 nucleotides line up with TRBD2. Germline trimming cut 6 bases from V and 6 bases from J; bases unmatched to any gene: 9. This CDR3 comprises 15 residues. Germline CDR1 is MNHEY and CDR2 is SVGEGT. This CDR3 is CASSARLAGVGEQYV. The CDR3, as DNA: TGTGCCAGCAGCGCCCGACTAGCGGGAGTAGGCGAGCAGTACGTC.

This sequence joins TRBV7-3 and TRBJ2-5; D gene unclear. The CDR3 has 11 amino acids. Trimming shortened V by 6 bases and J by 4 bases, and 6 bases separated the two germline ends. Germline V lookup: CDR1 SGHTA, CDR2 FQGTGA. Here the CDR3 DNA reads TGTGCCAGCAGGTCTGGAGAGACCCAGTACTTC. Translation gives CASRSGETQYF.

The chain couples TRBV27 to TRBJ1-5; D gene unclear. CDR3 size: 14 residues. The germline V gene has CDR1 MNHEY and CDR2 SMNVEV (reference sequence). V was shortened by 5 bases and J by 4 bases, with 12 bases between the two germline ends. The CDR3 region has the DNA TGTGCCAGCAGTGTTCTCGGACTAAATCAGCCCCAGCATTTT. Residues: CASSVLGLNQPQHF.

The rearrangement joins TRBV19 to TRBJ1-5, with D perhaps TRBD1 (6 bases). This CDR3 has 15 residues. Trimming removed 5 bases from V and 7 bases from J, with 18 bases in between. Germline V gives CDR1 LNHDA, CDR2 SQIVND (reference sequence). CDR3 sequence (DNA): TGTGCCAGTAGTCCTCCCAGGGGAAGGGAACAGCCCCAGCATTTT. It is translated as CASSPPRGREQPQHF.

The chain links TRBV30 to TRBJ2-7; 9 bases agree with TRBD1. V trimming: 1 base; J trimming: 3 bases; junction bases outside the gene matches: 1. The germline V gene encodes CDR1 GTSNPN and CDR2 SVGIG (reference sequence). CDR3 length equals 13 residues. The chain's CDR3 is CAWSGGQGYEQYF. CDR3 DNA sequence: TGTGCCTGGAGTGGGGGACAGGGCTACGAGCAGTACTTC.

V is TRBV6-1 and J is TRBJ2-7; 9 bases are shared with TRBD2. CDR1 is MNHNS, CDR2 SASEGT, per germline. With V trimmed by 0 bases and J by 5 bases, 11 bases remained unmatched. This CDR3 contains 17 residues. For the CDR3, the DNA is TGTGCCAGCAGTGAAGCGCTTCAAGTTAGCGGGAGCCACGAGCAGTACGTC. Amino acids: CASSEALQVSGSHEQYV.

The V and J genes are TRBV5-8 and TRBJ1-5, with D unclear. The length of the CDR3 is 13 residues. Between the trimmed V and J ends, which lost 3 bases and 2 bases, there was a span of 6 bases. CDR1 and CDR2 (germline): SGHTS, YDEGEE. For the CDR3, the DNA is TGTGCCAGCAGCTGGCCTGGCAATCAGCCCCAGCATTTT. Translation gives CASSWPGNQPQHF.

The CDR3 nucleotides are TGTGCCAGCAGCTTGGCTAGCGGGAGGGCAAATACGCAGTATTTT. Its protein is CASSLASGRANTQYF. J is TRBJ2-3 and V is TRBV5-5; TRBD2 matches 12 bases. This CDR3 has 15 residues. Germline V gene data show CDR1 as SGHKS and CDR2 as YYEKEE (reference sequence). V was clipped by 0 bases and J by 7 bases; unmatched bases: 3.

CDR3 coding DNA: TGTGCCAGCAAACCGACAGGGGCTATTAGTGGCTACACCTTC. This codes for CASKPTGAISGYTF. This chain connects TRBV7-8 to TRBJ1-2; 8 bases align to TRBD1. CDR3 length: 14 residues. CDR1 is SGHVS and CDR2 is FQNEAQ in the germline V gene. The V gene end was trimmed by 7 bases and the J gene end by 7 bases; junction bases not matched to a gene: 11.

This rearrangement joins TRBV6-6 to TRBJ1-2; TRBD1 might be the D (5 bases). V lost 8 bases, J lost 1 base, and 17 bases lay in between. From germline, CDR1 is MNHNY and CDR2 SVGAGI (reference sequence). The CDR3 totals 15 residues. The CDR3 reads CASLPDITINYGYTF. For the CDR3, the DNA is TGTGCCAGCCTCCCGGACATTACCATTAACTATGGCTACACCTTC.

J is TRBJ1-6 and V is TRBV13, with D perhaps TRBD1 (5 bases). Germline-derived CDR1 and CDR2 are PRHDT and FYEKMQ (reference sequence). This CDR3 contains 16 residues. Trimming pared 5 bases from V and 2 bases from J, leaving 13 bases between. The CDR3 DNA follows: TGTGCCAGCAGCCCGGTCGGGGGAGCCTATAATTCACCCCTCCACTTT. It yields the protein CASSPVGGAYNSPLHF.

The chain uses TRBV2 and TRBJ2-3; TRBD2 is a possible D gene (5 bases). V lost 0 bases and J lost 1, with 8 bases in between. This CDR3 has 15 residues. CDR1 and CDR2 (germline): SNHLY, FYNNEI. The CDR3 protein is CASSEAGAGTDTQYF. CDR3 bases: TGTGCCAGCAGTGAAGCGGGAGCTGGCACAGATACGCAGTATTTT.

J is TRBJ1-2 and V is TRBV27, with D possibly being TRBD1 (5 bases). With 2 bases removed from V and 3 bases from J, the gap between germline ends came to 7 bases. Germline values: CDR1 MNHEY, CDR2 SMNVEV (reference sequence). This CDR3 is built from 13 residues. CDR3 in amino acids: CASSLGGDYGYTF. For the CDR3, the DNA is TGTGCCAGCAGTTTAGGGGGGGACTATGGCTACACCTTC.

This clone was seen only once. The V call is TRBV7-8, the J call TRBJ1-4, with TRBD1 matching 7 bases. Germline values: CDR1 SGHVS, CDR2 FQNEAQ. This CDR3 has 15 residues. V trimming: 5 bases; J trimming: 5 bases; junction bases outside the gene matches: 8. The CDR3 region is CASSPSDRPNEKLFF. In DNA, the CDR3 is TGTGCCAGCAGCCCCTCGGACAGGCCGAATGAAAAACTGTTTTTT.

The CDR3 bases are TGTGCCAGCAGCTCGACTAGCGGGCTCTCCTACAATGAGCAGTTCTTC. Protein product: CASSSTSGLSYNEQFF. This chain links TRBV11-3 with TRBJ2-1, with 10 positions matching TRBD2. The CDR3 consists of 16 residues. Germline V gene data show CDR1 as SGHNT and CDR2 as YENEEA. With V trimmed by 4 bases and J by 0 bases, 3 bases remained unmatched.

The chain employs TRBV7-2 and TRBJ2-3; the match to TRBD2 covers 11 bases. This CDR3 region has 16 residues. CDR1 and CDR2 from the germline V gene are SGHTA and FQGNSA. Trimming cost V 5 bases and J 3 bases; bases outside gene matches: 7. CDR3 DNA: TGTGCCAGCAGCCCCTTACTAGCGGGGGCGACAGATACGCAGTATTTT. This gives the protein CASSPLLAGATDTQYF.

This clone was seen a single time. The chain uses TRBV9 and TRBJ2-5, with 8 bases matching TRBD2. There are 16 residues in the CDR3. The V and J ends lost 0 bases and 5 bases, in that order; junction bases with no gene match: 9. CDR1 SGDLS and CDR2 YYNGEE come from the germline V gene. The chain's CDR3 is CASSVGLAGRSETQYF. CDR3 nucleotides: TGTGCCAGCAGCGTAGGGCTAGCGGGTAGGTCGGAGACCCAGTACTTC. Full variable domain (outside the CDR3, taken from reference TRBV9 and TRBJ2-5): DSGVTQTPKHLITATGQRVTLRCSPRSGDLSVYWYQQSLDQGLQFLIQYYNGEERAKGNILERFSAQQFPDLHSELNLSSLELGDSALYFCASSVGLAGRSETQYFGPGTRLLVL.

V gene TRBV7-9 combines with J gene TRBJ1-4; D perhaps matches TRBD1 (5 bases). This CDR3 is 16 amino acids long. The ends were cut back, 5 bases at V and 5 bases at J, with 18 bases in the middle. Germline assignment: CDR1 SEHNR and CDR2 FQNEAQ (reference sequence). Here the CDR3 reads CASSPPQPGVNEKLFF. CDR3 in DNA: TGTGCCAGCAGCCCACCACAGCCGGGGGTGAATGAAAAACTGTTTTTT.

This rearrangement joins TRBV6-5 to TRBJ2-7, with D possibly being TRBD2 (6 bases). Between the trimmed V and J ends, which lost 6 bases and 0 bases, there was a span of 12 bases. There are 14 residues in the CDR3. The V gene's germline CDR1 is MNHEY and CDR2 SVGAGI. The CDR3 spells CASRLGGISYEQYV. The CDR3 nucleotides are TGTGCCAGCAGACTCGGAGGGATCTCCTACGAGCAGTACGTC.

The V and J genes are TRBV29-1 and TRBJ2-3, with 13 bases that match TRBD2. CDR3 length equals 14 residues. Germline-derived CDR1 and CDR2 are SQVTM and ANQGSEA. V was clipped by 4 bases and J by 8 bases; unmatched bases: 6. The CDR3 loop reads CSVVTSGGFGTQYF. Written as DNA, the CDR3 is TGCAGCGTTGTGACTAGCGGGGGGTTTGGTACGCAGTATTTT.

The CDR3 is CAIPPSYEQYV. CDR3 in DNA: TGTGCCATCCCCCCTTCCTACGAGCAGTACGTC. V usage is TRBV3-1 (or the pseudogene TRBV3-2) and J usage is TRBJ2-7; D not certain. V shed 10 bases and J shed 1 base, with 8 bases lying between them. Germline loops: CDR1 LGHDT, CDR2 YNNKEL (reference sequence). CDR3 size: 11 residues.

The V gene is TRBV20-1, the J gene TRBJ1-2; D not resolved. V lost 5 bases and J lost 0, with 1 base in between. CDR1 and CDR2 (germline): DFQATT, SNEGSKA (reference sequence). This CDR3 has 10 amino acids. The CDR3 region has the DNA TGCAGTGCTCCTAACTATGGCTACACCTTC. It specifies CSAPNYGYTF.